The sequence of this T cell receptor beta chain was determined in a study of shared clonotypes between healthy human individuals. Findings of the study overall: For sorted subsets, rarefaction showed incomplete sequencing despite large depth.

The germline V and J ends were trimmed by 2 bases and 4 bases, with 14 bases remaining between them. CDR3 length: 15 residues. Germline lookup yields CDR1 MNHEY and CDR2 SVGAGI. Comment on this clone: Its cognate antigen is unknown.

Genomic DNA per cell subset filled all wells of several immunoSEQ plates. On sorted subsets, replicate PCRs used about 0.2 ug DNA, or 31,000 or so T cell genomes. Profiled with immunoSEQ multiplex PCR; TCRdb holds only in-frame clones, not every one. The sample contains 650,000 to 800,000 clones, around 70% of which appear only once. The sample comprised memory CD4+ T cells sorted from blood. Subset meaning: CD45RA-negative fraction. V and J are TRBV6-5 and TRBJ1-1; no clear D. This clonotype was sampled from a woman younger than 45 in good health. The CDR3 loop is CASSYDEGVGTEAFF. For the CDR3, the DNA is TGTGCCAGCAGTTACGATGAGGGAGTAGGCACTGAAGCTTTCTTT.